The clone carrying this TCR beta chain was found once. Its antigen remains unidentified. These data are taken from a study of cytomegalovirus exposure and HLA in healthy donors. On the study more broadly: Within the Caucasian-associated ancestry cluster were 81% of the approximately 370 genotyped donors.

Study outcomes and limitations: It was approximately 160 TCR beta chains that were listed as cytomegalovirus-associated. TCR beta chains associated with HLA were, in a later analysis, more clonally expanded than equally common others. It has been reported that TCR beta sequences accurately predicted the HLA-A and HLA-B alleles of most subjects.

The PCR made use of 60 Vbeta and 13 Jbeta primers. TCRdb's table, derived via immunoSEQ multiplex PCR, lists solely in-frame clones and lacks some. The sample includes roughly 170,000 clones, roughly 85% of them seen just once. Germline V CDR1 and CDR2: LNHNV, YYDKDF (reference sequence). The CDR3 totals 12 residues. With 8 bases removed from V and 7 bases from J, the gap between germline ends came to 14 bases. The chain employs TRBV15 and TRBJ1-2, with D tentatively TRBD1 (6 bases). This TCR was recovered from a male donor in good health and CMV-seronegative. The sample taken for sequencing was PBMCs. The CDR3 nucleotides are TGTGCCACCGAATCAGGGGAATCTGGCTACACCTTC. As protein: CATESGESGYTF. Together with reference TRBV15 and TRBJ1-2, the CDR3 gives the full variable domain: DAMVIQNPRYQVTQFGKPVTLSCSQTLNHNVMYWYQQKSSQAPKLLFHYYDKDFNNEADTPDNFQSRRPNTSFCFLDIRSPGLGDTAMYLCATESGESGYTFGSGTRLTVV.